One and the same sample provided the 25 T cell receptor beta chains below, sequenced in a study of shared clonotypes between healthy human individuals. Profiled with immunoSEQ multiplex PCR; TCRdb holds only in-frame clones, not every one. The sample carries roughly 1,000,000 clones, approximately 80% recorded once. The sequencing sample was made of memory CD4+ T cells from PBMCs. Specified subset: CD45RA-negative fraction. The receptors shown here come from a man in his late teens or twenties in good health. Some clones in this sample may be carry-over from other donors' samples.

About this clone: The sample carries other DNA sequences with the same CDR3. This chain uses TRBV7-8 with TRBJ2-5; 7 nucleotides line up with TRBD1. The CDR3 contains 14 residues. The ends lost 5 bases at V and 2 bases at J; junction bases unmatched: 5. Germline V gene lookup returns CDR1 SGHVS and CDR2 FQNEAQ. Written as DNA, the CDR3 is TGTGCCAGCAGCCCGGGGACAGTTCAAGAGACCCAGTACTTC. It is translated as CASSPGTVQETQYF. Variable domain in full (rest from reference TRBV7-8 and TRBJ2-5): GAGVSQSPRYKVAKRGQDVALRCDPISGHVSLFWYQQALGQGPEFLTYFQNEAQLDKSGLPSDRFFAERPEGSVSTLKIQRTQQEDSAVYLCASSPGTVQETQYFGPGTRLLVL.

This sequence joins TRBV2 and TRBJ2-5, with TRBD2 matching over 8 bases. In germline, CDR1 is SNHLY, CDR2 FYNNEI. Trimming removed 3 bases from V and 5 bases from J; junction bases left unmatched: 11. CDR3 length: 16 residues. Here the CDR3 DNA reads TGTGCCAGCAGTGACCGGGAGGGACCGGTGCAGGAGACCCAGTACTTC. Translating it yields CASSDREGPVQETQYF.

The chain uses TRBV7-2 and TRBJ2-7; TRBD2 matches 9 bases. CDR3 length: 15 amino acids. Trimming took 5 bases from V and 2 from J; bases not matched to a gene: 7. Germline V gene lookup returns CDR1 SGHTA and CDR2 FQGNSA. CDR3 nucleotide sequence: TGTGCCAGCAGCGCGCCTAGCGGGACAACCTACGAGCAGTACTTC. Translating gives CASSAPSGTTYEQYF.

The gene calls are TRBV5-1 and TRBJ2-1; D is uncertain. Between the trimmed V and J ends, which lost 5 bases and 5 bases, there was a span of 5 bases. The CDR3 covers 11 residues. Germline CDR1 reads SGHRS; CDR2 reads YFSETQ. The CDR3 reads CASRANNEQFF. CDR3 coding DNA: TGCGCCAGCAGAGCCAACAATGAGCAGTTCTTC.

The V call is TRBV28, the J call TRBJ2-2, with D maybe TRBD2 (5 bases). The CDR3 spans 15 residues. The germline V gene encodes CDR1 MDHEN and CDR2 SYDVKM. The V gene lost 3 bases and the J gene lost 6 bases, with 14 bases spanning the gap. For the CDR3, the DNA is TGTGCCAGCAGTTTTGAAGGAGGTCCCCCCGGGGAGCTGTTTTTT. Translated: CASSFEGGPPGELFF.

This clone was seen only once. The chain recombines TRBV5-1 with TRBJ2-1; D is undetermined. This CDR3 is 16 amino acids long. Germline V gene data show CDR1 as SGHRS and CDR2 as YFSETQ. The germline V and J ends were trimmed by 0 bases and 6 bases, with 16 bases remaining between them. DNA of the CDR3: TGCGCCAGCAGCTTGGATGGCGGAGCTTTTGGCAATGAGCAGTTCTTC. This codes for CASSLDGGAFGNEQFF. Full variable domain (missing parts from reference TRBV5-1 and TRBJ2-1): KAGVTQTPRYLIKTRGQQVTLSCSPISGHRSVSWYQQTPGQGLQFLFEYFSETQRNKGNFPGRFSGRQFSNSRSEMNVSTLELGDSALYLCASSLDGGAFGNEQFFGPGTRLTVL.

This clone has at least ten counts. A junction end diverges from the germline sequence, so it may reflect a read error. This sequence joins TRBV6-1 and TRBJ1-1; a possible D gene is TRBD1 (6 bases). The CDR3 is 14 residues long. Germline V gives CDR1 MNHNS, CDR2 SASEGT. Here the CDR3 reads CASPEGGLKTEAFF. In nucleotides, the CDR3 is TGTGCCAGCCCTGAAGGGGGTCTGAAGACTGAAGCTTTCTTT.

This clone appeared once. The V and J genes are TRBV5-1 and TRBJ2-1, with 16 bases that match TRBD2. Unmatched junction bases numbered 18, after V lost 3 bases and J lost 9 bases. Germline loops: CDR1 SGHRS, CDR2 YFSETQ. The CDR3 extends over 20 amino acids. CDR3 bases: TGCGCCAGCAGCTCGCCTCCGGGACTAGCGGGAGGGAGAGGGGACGGTGAGCAGTTCTTC. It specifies CASSSPPGLAGGRGDGEQFF.

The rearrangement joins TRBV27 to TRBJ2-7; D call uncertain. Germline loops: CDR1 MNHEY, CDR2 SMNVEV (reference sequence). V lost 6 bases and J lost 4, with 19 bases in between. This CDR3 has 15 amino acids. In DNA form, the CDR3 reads TGTGCCAGCAGACCCGGGCCCCAAGCCTTATACGAGCAGTACTTC. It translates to CASRPGPQALYEQYF.

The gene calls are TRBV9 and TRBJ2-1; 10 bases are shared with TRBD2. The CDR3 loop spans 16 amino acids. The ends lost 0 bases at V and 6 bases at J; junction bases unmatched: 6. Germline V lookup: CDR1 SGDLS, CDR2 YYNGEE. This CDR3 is CASSVDPSGRGNEQFF. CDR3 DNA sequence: TGTGCCAGCAGCGTAGATCCTAGCGGGAGAGGCAATGAGCAGTTCTTC.

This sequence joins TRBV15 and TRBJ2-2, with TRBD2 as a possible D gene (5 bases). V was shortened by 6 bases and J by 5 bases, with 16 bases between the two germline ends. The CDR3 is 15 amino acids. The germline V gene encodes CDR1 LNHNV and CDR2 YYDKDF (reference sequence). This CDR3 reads CATRRGSGWTGELFF. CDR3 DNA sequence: TGTGCCACCAGACGAGGGTCTGGGTGGACCGGGGAGCTGTTTTTT.

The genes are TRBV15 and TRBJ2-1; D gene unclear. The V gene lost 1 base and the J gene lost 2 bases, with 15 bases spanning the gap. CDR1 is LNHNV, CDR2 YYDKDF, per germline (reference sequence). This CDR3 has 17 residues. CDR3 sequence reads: CATSRVVSRTAYNEQFF. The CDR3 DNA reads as TGTGCCACCAGCAGAGTGGTTTCCCGGACCGCCTACAATGAGCAGTTCTTC.

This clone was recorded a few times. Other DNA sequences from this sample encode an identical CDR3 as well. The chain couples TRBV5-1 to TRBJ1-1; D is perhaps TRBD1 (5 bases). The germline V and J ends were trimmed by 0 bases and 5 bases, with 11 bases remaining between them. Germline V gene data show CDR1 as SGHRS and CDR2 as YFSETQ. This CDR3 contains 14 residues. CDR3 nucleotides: TGCGCCAGCAGCTTGGAGGGGCTAGGGACTGAAGCTTTCTTT. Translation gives CASSLEGLGTEAFF.

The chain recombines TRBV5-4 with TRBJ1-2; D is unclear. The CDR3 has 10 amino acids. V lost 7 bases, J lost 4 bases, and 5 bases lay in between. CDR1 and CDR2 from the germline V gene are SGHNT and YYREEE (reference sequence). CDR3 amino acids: CASLLYGYTF. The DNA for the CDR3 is TGTGCCAGCCTTCTCTATGGCTACACCTTC.

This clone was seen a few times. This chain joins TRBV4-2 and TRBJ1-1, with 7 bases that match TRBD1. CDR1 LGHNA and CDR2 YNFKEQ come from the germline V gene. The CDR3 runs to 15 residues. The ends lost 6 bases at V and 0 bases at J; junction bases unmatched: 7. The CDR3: CASRDRSLMNTEAFF. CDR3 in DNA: TGTGCCAGCAGGGACAGGAGCCTAATGAACACTGAAGCTTTCTTT.

Here the CDR3 reads CASRSVRGSNQPQHF. DNA for the CDR3: TGTGCCAGCAGGAGCGTCCGAGGGAGCAATCAGCCCCAGCATTTT. The V call is TRBV6-1, the J call TRBJ1-5; D is undetermined. Trimming took 6 bases from V and 1 from J, leaving 13 bases between them. CDR1 is MNHNS and CDR2 is SASEGT in the germline V gene. The CDR3 contains 15 residues.

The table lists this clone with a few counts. The CDR3 DNA follows: TGTGCCAGCAGCTCGGGACAGGGTTTCTCTGGAAACACCATATATTTT. This translates into CASSSGQGFSGNTIYF. The chain couples TRBV7-2 to TRBJ1-3, with TRBD1 matching 9 bases. This CDR3 has 16 amino acids. Germline CDR1 and CDR2: SGHTA and FQGNSA. V lost 4 bases to trimming and J lost 0 bases; unmatched junction nucleotides: 4. Using reference TRBV7-2 and TRBJ1-3 for the parts outside the CDR3, the full variable domain is GAGVSQSPSNKVTEKGKDVELRCDPISGHTALYWYRQSLGQGLEFLIYFQGNSAPDKSGLPSDRFSAERTGGSVSTLTIQRTQQEDSAVYLCASSSGQGFSGNTIYFGEGSWLTVV.

CDR3 sequence reads: CASSHGEGLQETQYF. As DNA, the CDR3 is TGCGCCAGCAGCCACGGGGAGGGGCTCCAAGAGACCCAGTACTTC. V is TRBV4-1 and J is TRBJ2-5; 7 nucleotides align to TRBD2. V dropped 3 bases and J dropped 1; count of bases not matched to a gene: 5. The V gene's germline CDR1 is MGHRA and CDR2 YSYEKL. The CDR3 is 15 residues long.

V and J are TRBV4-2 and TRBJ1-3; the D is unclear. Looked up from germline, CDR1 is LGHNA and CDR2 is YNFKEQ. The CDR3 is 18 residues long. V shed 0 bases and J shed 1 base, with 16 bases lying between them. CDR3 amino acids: CASSQDRPSTLSGNTIYF. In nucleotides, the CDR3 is TGTGCCAGCAGCCAAGATCGCCCGTCGACACTTTCTGGAAACACCATATATTTT.

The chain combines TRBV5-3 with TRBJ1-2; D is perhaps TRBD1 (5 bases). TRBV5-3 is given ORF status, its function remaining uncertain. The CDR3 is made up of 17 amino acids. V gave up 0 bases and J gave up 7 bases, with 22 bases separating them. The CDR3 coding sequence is TGTGCCAGAAGCTTGGCCTTCCTTGGATGTGTAGGGGCTGGCTACACCTTC. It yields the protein CARSLAFLGCVGAGYTF.

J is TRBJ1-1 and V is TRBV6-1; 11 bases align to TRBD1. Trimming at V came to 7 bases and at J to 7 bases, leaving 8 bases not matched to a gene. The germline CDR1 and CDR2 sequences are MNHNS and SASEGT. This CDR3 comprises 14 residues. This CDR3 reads CASTLRDRGGEAFF. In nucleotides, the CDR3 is TGTGCCAGCACCCTCCGGGACAGGGGGGGTGAAGCTTTCTTT.

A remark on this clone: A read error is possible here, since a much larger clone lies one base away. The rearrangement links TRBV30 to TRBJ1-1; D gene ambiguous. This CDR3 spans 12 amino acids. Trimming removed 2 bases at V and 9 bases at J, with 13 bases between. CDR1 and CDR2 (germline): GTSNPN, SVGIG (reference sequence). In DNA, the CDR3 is TGTGCCTGGAGTCCCCCTGTGTCGAAAGCTTTCTTT. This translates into CAWSPPVSKAFF.

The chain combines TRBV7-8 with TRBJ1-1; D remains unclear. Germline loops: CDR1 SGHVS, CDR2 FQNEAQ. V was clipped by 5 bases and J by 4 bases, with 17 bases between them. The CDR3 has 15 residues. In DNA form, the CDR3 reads TGTGCCAGCAGCCTACTGACCCAGGCGGGCACTGAAGCTTTCTTT. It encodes CASSLLTQAGTEAFF.

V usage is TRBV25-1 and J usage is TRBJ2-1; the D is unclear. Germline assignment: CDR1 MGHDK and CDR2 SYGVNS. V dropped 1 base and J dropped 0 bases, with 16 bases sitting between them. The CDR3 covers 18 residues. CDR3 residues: CASSESEFLKSSYNEQFF. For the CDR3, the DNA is TGTGCCAGCAGTGAATCAGAATTCCTAAAAAGCTCCTACAATGAGCAGTTCTTC.

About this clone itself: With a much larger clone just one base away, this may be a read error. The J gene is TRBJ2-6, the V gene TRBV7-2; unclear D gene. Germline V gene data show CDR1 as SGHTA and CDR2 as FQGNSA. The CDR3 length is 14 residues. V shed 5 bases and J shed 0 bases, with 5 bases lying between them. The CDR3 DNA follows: TGTGCCAGCAGCGGAAGCTCTGGGGCCAACGTCCTGACTTTC. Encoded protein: CASSGSSGANVLTF. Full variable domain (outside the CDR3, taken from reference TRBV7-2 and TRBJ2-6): GAGVSQSPSNKVTEKGKDVELRCDPISGHTALYWYRQSLGQGLEFLIYFQGNSAPDKSGLPSDRFSAERTGGSVSTLTIQRTQQEDSAVYLCASSGSSGANVLTFGAGSRLTVL.